This is a list of T cell receptor beta chains from one sample in a study of preoperative IRX-2 immunotherapy in early breast cancer. TCRdb's copy holds only in-frame clones and misses some; the assay was immunoSEQ multiplex PCR. Of around 39,000 clones in the sample, about 95% were seen once. The sample in question was tumor tissue, obtained after IRX-2 immunotherapy. These TCRs come from a human donor with breast cancer. Each CDR3 is given with its conserved first and last residue. Each record gives: clone size, J gene, V gene, D gene, CDR3 protein, CDR3 DNA. A D gene is named only where the DNA matches it firmly. Size is omitted from some rows. Given values are once, few, many or a class for expanded clones.

abundance: .
j_gene: TRBJ1-6
v_gene: TRBV28
d_gene: TRBD1
CDR3aa: CASARPKDRTNSPLHF
CDR3nt: TGTGCCAGCGCTCGACCTAAGGACAGGACGAATTCACCCCTCCACTTT

abundance: once
j_gene: TRBJ2-1
v_gene: TRBV15
d_gene: .
CDR3aa: CATSRDKLYEQFF
CDR3nt: TGTGCCACCAGCAGAGATAAGCTTTATGAGCAGTTCTTC

abundance: .
j_gene: TRBJ1-5
v_gene: TRBV15
d_gene: .
CDR3aa: CATSKNPGLDNQPQHF
CDR3nt: TGTGCCACCAGTAAAAACCCGGGCCTTGACAATCAGCCCCAGCATTTT

abundance: .
j_gene: TRBJ2-5
v_gene: TRBV11-3
d_gene: .
CDR3aa: CASSLERDWETQYF
CDR3nt: TGTGCCAGCAGCTTAGAAAGGGACTGGGAGACCCAGTACTTC

abundance: .
j_gene: TRBJ2-1
v_gene: TRBV6-5
d_gene: .
CDR3aa: CASSQDYYNEQFF
CDR3nt: TGTGCCAGCAGTCAGGACTACTACAATGAGCAGTTCTTC

abundance: .
j_gene: TRBJ1-2
v_gene: TRBV5-4
d_gene: .
CDR3aa: CASSGQNYGYTF
CDR3nt: TGTGCCAGCAGCGGACAGAACTATGGCTACACCTTC

abundance: .
j_gene: TRBJ1-5
v_gene: TRBV10-3
d_gene: .
CDR3aa: CAISDRPHSNQPQHF
CDR3nt: TGTGCCATCAGTGATAGGCCCCATAGCAATCAGCCCCAGCATTTT

abundance: .
j_gene: TRBJ2-6
v_gene: TRBV10-3
d_gene: TRBD1
CDR3aa: CAISDSPRDSGVSGANVLTF
CDR3nt: TGTGCCATCAGTGACAGCCCACGGGACAGTGGGGTCTCTGGGGCCAACGTCCTGACTTTC

abundance: .
j_gene: TRBJ2-7
v_gene: TRBV10-3
d_gene: .
CDR3aa: CAISGTNSYEQYF
CDR3nt: TGTGCCATCAGTGGGACAAACTCCTACGAGCAGTACTTC

abundance: .
j_gene: TRBJ1-5
v_gene: TRBV29-1
d_gene: TRBD1
CDR3aa: CSVSDRANQPQHF
CDR3nt: TGCAGCGTCTCGGACAGGGCCAATCAGCCCCAGCATTTT

abundance: .
j_gene: TRBJ2-1
v_gene: TRBV7-2
d_gene: .
CDR3aa: CASSFREYNEQFF
CDR3nt: TGTGCCAGCAGCTTCCGGGAGTACAATGAGCAGTTCTTC

abundance: .
j_gene: TRBJ2-2
v_gene: TRBV10-3
d_gene: TRBD2
CDR3aa: CAIRPGTSGGVSGELFF
CDR3nt: TGTGCCATCAGACCCGGGACTAGCGGGGGGGTTTCCGGGGAGCTGTTTTTT

abundance: .
j_gene: TRBJ2-5
v_gene: TRBV2
d_gene: .
CDR3aa: CASSGLTGETQYF
CDR3nt: TGTGCCAGCAGTGGCCTAACCGGAGAGACCCAGTACTTC

abundance: .
j_gene: TRBJ1-2
v_gene: TRBV10-3
d_gene: .
CDR3aa: CAISESTGGYTF
CDR3nt: TGTGCCATCAGTGAGTCTACCGGTGGCTACACCTTC

abundance: .
j_gene: TRBJ2-7
v_gene: TRBV5-6
d_gene: .
CDR3aa: CASSLALDLTYEQYF
CDR3nt: TGTGCCAGCAGCTTGGCACTCGACTTGACCTACGAGCAGTACTTC

abundance: once
j_gene: TRBJ1-6
v_gene: TRBV7-6
d_gene: TRBD1
CDR3aa: CASSPRQGDGSPLHF
CDR3nt: TGTGCCAGCAGCCCCCGACAGGGTGATGGTTCACCCCTCCACTTT

abundance: .
j_gene: TRBJ1-1
v_gene: TRBV18
d_gene: .
CDR3aa: CASSPQDMNTEAFF
CDR3nt: TGTGCCAGCTCACCACAGGACATGAACACTGAAGCTTTCTTT

abundance: .
j_gene: TRBJ1-4
v_gene: TRBV5-5
d_gene: .
CDR3aa: CASSLSGANEKLFF
CDR3nt: TGTGCCAGCAGCTTGTCAGGTGCTAATGAAAAACTGTTTTTT

abundance: .
j_gene: TRBJ2-5
v_gene: TRBV7-9
d_gene: .
CDR3aa: CASSLAEDSWAETQYF
CDR3nt: TGTGCCAGCAGCTTAGCTGAGGACAGCTGGGCAGAGACCCAGTACTTC

abundance: once
j_gene: TRBJ1-1
v_gene: TRBV28
d_gene: .
CDR3aa: CASSWAENTEAFF
CDR3nt: TGTGCCAGCAGTTGGGCCGAGAACACTGAAGCTTTCTTT

abundance: .
j_gene: TRBJ1-1
v_gene: TRBV28
d_gene: .
CDR3aa: CASTSPLNTEAFF
CDR3nt: TGTGCCAGCACCTCTCCACTGAACACTGAAGCTTTCTTT

abundance: .
j_gene: TRBJ1-3
v_gene: TRBV15
d_gene: .
CDR3aa: CATSRGHSGNTIYF
CDR3nt: TGTGCCACCAGCAGAGGGCACTCTGGAAACACCATATATTTT

abundance: .
j_gene: TRBJ2-2
v_gene: TRBV4-3
d_gene: .
CDR3aa: CASSQVGASNTGELFF
CDR3nt: TGCGCCAGCAGCCAAGTAGGGGCGTCGAACACCGGGGAGCTGTTTTTT

abundance: .
j_gene: TRBJ1-1
v_gene: TRBV18
d_gene: .
CDR3aa: CASSQTRQVPSNTEAFF
CDR3nt: TGTGCCAGCTCACAAACCCGACAGGTCCCTTCGAACACTGAAGCTTTCTTT

abundance: .
j_gene: TRBJ2-1
v_gene: TRBV2
d_gene: .
CDR3aa: CASITGGYNEQFF
CDR3nt: TGTGCCAGCATTACGGGTGGATACAATGAGCAGTTCTTC